This entry lists 21 T cell receptor beta chains sequenced from one sample in a study of T-cell memory formation after mild COVID-19. TCRdb reprocessed the 5' RACE reads with MiXCR, giving one entry per CDR3 protein. In the table there are 50,000 to 60,000 distinct CDR3 sequences, 25% to 35% of which are singletons. The specimen was PBMCs or a T cell subset sorted from them (not recorded which). These receptors all stem from a man younger than 35 who had mild COVID-19 (a few samples of this study predate the infection). Cell type and time point are not known.

The gene calls are TRBV11-2 and TRBJ1-2; no clear D gene. The ends were cut back, 0 bases at V and 7 bases at J, with 15 bases in the middle. Germline lookup yields CDR1 SGHAT and CDR2 FQNNGV. The CDR3 extends over 15 amino acids. CDR3 sequence (DNA): TGTGCCAGCAGCTTAGAAGTAGGGAGCCTCGCTGGCTACACCTTC. Translating gives CASSLEVGSLAGYTF.

The chain uses TRBV20-1 and TRBJ1-1, with D tentatively TRBD1 (6 bases). CDR1 DFQATT and CDR2 SNEGSKA come from the germline V gene (reference sequence). V lost 1 base to trimming and J lost 1 base, with 7 bases between them. The CDR3 consists of 13 residues. The DNA of the CDR3 is TGCAGTGCTAGAGGCAGGGGGAACACTGAAGCTTTCTTT. This sequence encodes CSARGRGNTEAFF.

The chain has TRBV2 and TRBJ2-7; 7 nucleotides align to TRBD1. The CDR3 consists of 14 residues. Germline V gene data show CDR1 as SNHLY and CDR2 as FYNNEI. V gave up 8 bases and J gave up 2 bases; unmatched junction bases: 9. CDR3 DNA sequence: TGTGCCAGCGGGCACAGGGGCCCCACCTACGAGCAGTACGTC. This translates into CASGHRGPTYEQYV.

This clonotype was seen a handful of times. The DNA for the CDR3 is TGTGCCAGCAGAGGGACTAGCGGGACAACCGGGGAGCTGTTTTTT. Protein: CASRGTSGTTGELFF. The chain links TRBV7-9 to TRBJ2-2, with 13 nucleotides matching TRBD2. CDR3 length: 15 amino acids. Germline V gene lookup returns CDR1 SEHNR and CDR2 FQNEAQ (reference sequence). With 6 bases clipped from V and 5 bases from J, the junction kept 3 bases outside the gene matches.

There are a few counts of this clonotype. This sequence joins TRBV4-3 and TRBJ2-3; D is possibly TRBD2 (5 bases). There are 14 residues in the CDR3. V lost 0 bases to trimming and J lost 11 bases, with 15 bases between them. CDR1 and CDR2 from the germline V gene are LGHNA and YSLEER. The CDR3 reads CASSQDSSTDWQYF. CDR3 DNA: TGCGCCAGCAGCCAAGATTCTTCGACGGACTGGCAGTATTTT.

This clonotype came up many times. DNA of the CDR3: TGTGCCAGCAGAACCGGGACAGGGAGTCCCTACGAGCAGTACTTC. Its translation: CASRTGTGSPYEQYF. The chain has TRBV6-5 and TRBJ2-7, with TRBD1 matching over 9 bases. V gave up 6 bases and J gave up 2 bases; unmatched junction bases: 8. The CDR3 consists of 15 residues. The germline V gene encodes CDR1 MNHEY and CDR2 SVGAGI.

The gene calls are TRBV15 and TRBJ2-7; D is ambiguous. The germline CDR1 and CDR2 sequences are LNHNV and YYDKDF (reference sequence). V was pared by 4 bases and J by 4 bases, with 11 bases between. The CDR3 totals 13 residues. The CDR3 bases are TGTGCCACCAGCATCGGAGTGATGTACGAGCAGTACTTC. This encodes CATSIGVMYEQYF.

Only a few counts were recorded for this clonotype. The genes are TRBV6-5 and TRBJ2-2; 7 nucleotides match TRBD1. The J segment lost 1 base and the V segment lost 6 bases, leaving 8 bases of the junction unmatched. Looked up from germline, CDR1 is MNHEY and CDR2 is SVGAGI. The CDR3 totals 16 residues. DNA for the CDR3: TGTGCCAGCAGGAGACCTTACAGGGGGAACACCGGGGAGCTGTTTTTT. It is translated as CASRRPYRGNTGELFF.

This clonotype was recorded at least ten times. V usage is TRBV6-5 and J usage is TRBJ2-1, with 7 bases identical to TRBD1. CDR1 is MNHEY, CDR2 SVGAGI, per germline. Unmatched junction bases numbered 4, after V lost 5 bases and J lost 0 bases. This CDR3 has 15 amino acids. As DNA, the CDR3 is TGTGCCAGCAGTCAGGACAGGCCCTCCTACAATGAGCAGTTCTTC. Translating it yields CASSQDRPSYNEQFF.

This clonotype was recorded a few times. The J gene is TRBJ2-7, the V gene TRBV5-5, with 9 bases identical to TRBD1. Trimming cost V 4 bases and J 3 bases; bases outside gene matches: 11. This CDR3 contains 16 residues. CDR1 and CDR2 (germline): SGHKS, YYEKEE (reference sequence). The CDR3 sequence: CASSLSGTGSLYEQYF. DNA for the CDR3: TGTGCCAGCAGCCTTTCCGGGACAGGGTCTCTCTACGAGCAGTACTTC.

This clonotype was picked up a small number of times. The rearrangement links TRBV19 to TRBJ1-1; 7 bases are a match to TRBD1. The germline gives CDR1 LNHDA, CDR2 SQIVND (reference sequence). The CDR3 consists of 15 residues. V dropped 8 bases and J dropped 1; count of bases not matched to a gene: 10. The DNA of the CDR3 is TGTGCCAGTCTCCCCTACGAGGGGGCGAACACTGAAGCTTTCTTT. This sequence encodes CASLPYEGANTEAFF.

At least ten counts were recorded for this clonotype. The chain employs TRBV6-5 and TRBJ1-2; possible D gene TRBD1, 5 bases. CDR3 size: 16 residues. V gave up 0 bases and J gave up 5 bases, with 16 bases separating them. Germline V gene data show CDR1 as MNHEY and CDR2 as SVGAGI. CDR3 DNA: TGTGCCAGCAGTTACTCTTTGGCAGGGAGTTTGTATGGCTACACCTTC. It encodes CASSYSLAGSLYGYTF.

The rearrangement links TRBV12-3 or TRBV12-4 to TRBJ2-3; D may be TRBD2 (6 bases). Trimming pared 2 bases from V and 2 bases from J, leaving 20 bases between. This CDR3 contains 18 residues. For the CDR3, the DNA is TGTGCCAGCAGTTTACCGTATGGGGACTTTTCTGCCACAGATACGCAGTATTTT. It encodes CASSLPYGDFSATDTQYF.

V and J are TRBV12-3 or TRBV12-4 and TRBJ2-7, with D perhaps being TRBD1 or TRBD2 (6 bases each). The CDR3 consists of 13 residues. The V end lost 3 bases, the J end lost 5 bases, and 11 bases lay between the germline ends. This chain's CDR3 is CASSFGGGDEQYF. The CDR3, as DNA: TGTGCCAGCAGTTTCGGGGGCGGCGACGAGCAGTACTTC.

This chain connects TRBV4-1 to TRBJ2-7; 11 bases are shared with TRBD2. This CDR3 comprises 16 residues. Germline loops: CDR1 MGHRA, CDR2 YSYEKL. V lost 3 bases to trimming and J lost 7 bases; unmatched junction nucleotides: 11. The CDR3 region has the DNA TGCGCCAGCAGCCACGGGGATAGCGGGGGGGCTTGGGAGCAGTACGTC. It codes for CASSHGDSGGAWEQYV.

This sequence joins TRBV6-1 and TRBJ2-7; D possibly corresponds to TRBD2 (5 bases). The CDR3 has 14 amino acids. Germline V CDR1 and CDR2: MNHNS, SASEGT. The V end was cut by 6 bases, the J end by 1 base, with 13 bases between. CDR3 coding DNA: TGTGCCAGCAGCCAGAACCCGGGATCCTACGAGCAGTACTTC. This sequence encodes CASSQNPGSYEQYF.

J is TRBJ2-7 and V is TRBV9, with 8 bases aligning to TRBD2. V trimming: 4 bases; J trimming: 3 bases; junction bases outside the gene matches: 6. The CDR3 sequence is 14 residues long. Germline values: CDR1 SGDLS, CDR2 YYNGEE. The CDR3, as DNA: TGTGCCAGCAGCCCAAGCGGGGGAAACTACGAGCAGTACTTC. This sequence encodes CASSPSGGNYEQYF.

This clonotype was seen more than once but under ten times. The chain carries TRBV6-2 or TRBV6-3 and TRBJ1-1, with no clear D. CDR3 length equals 13 residues. Trimming cost V 5 bases and J 0 bases, with 7 bases left between them. Germline CDR1 and CDR2: MNHEY and SVGEGT. The DNA of the CDR3 is TGTGCCAGCAGTCCGGGGATGAACACTGAAGCTTTCTTT. Its protein product is CASSPGMNTEAFF.

The chain uses TRBV7-6 and TRBJ2-5; no reliable D call. The CDR3 has 15 amino acids. The V gene's germline CDR1 is SGHVS and CDR2 FNYEAQ. V was clipped by 1 base and J by 5 bases, with 14 bases between them. The CDR3 loop reads CASSLVYNDGETQYF. Here the CDR3 DNA reads TGTGCCAGCAGCTTAGTTTACAATGATGGGGAGACCCAGTACTTC.

As DNA, the CDR3 is TGTGCCAGCAGTGCCCGGGTACCATCCAGTTATGGCTACACCTTC. Translated, it gives CASSARVPSSYGYTF. J is TRBJ1-2 and V is TRBV27; no reliable D call. The V end was cut by 5 bases, the J end by 5 bases, with 18 bases between. In germline, CDR1 is MNHEY, CDR2 SMNVEV (reference sequence). This CDR3 spans 15 amino acids.

This clonotype occurred many times. The chain couples TRBV6-5 to TRBJ1-2; D is perhaps TRBD1 (6 bases). This CDR3 region has 14 residues. V was cut by 5 bases and J by 4 bases, with 14 bases left in between. CDR1 is MNHEY, CDR2 SVGAGI, per germline. CDR3 DNA sequence: TGTGCCAGCAGTCCCTCCTCCAGGGGCTATGGCTACACCTTC. Amino acids: CASSPSSRGYGYTF.